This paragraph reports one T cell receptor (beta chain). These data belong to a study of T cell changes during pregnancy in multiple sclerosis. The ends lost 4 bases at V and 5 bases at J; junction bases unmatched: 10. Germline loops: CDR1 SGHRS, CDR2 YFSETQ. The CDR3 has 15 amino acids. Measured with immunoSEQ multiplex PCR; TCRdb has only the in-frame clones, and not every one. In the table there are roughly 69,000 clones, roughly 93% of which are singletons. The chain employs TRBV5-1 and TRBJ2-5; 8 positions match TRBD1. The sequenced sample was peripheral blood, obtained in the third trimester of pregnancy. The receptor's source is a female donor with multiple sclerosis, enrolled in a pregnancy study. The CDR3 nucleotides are TGCGCCAGCAGCCTAAACAGGGGGTCAGGGGAGACCCAGTACTTC. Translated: CASSLNRGSGETQYF. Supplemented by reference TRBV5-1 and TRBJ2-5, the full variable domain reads KAGVTQTPRYLIKTRGQQVTLSCSPISGHRSVSWYQQTPGQGLQFLFEYFSETQRNKGNFPGRFSGRQFSNSRSEMNVSTLELGDSALYLCASSLNRGSGETQYFGPGTRLLVL.